This T cell receptor beta chain stems from a study of neoadjuvant anti-PD-1 for oral cavity cancer. Study-level information: Patients without progression received a fourth nivolumab dose around day 43, then surgical resection on days 50-56.

This clone came up a few times. V gave up 8 bases and J gave up 0 bases, with 9 bases separating them. CDR3 length: 13 residues. From germline, CDR1 is MDHEN and CDR2 SYDVKM. The time point here: after neoadjuvant nivolumab, at surgical resection. Sequenced by immunoSEQ multiplex PCR; TCRdb stores in-frame clones only, minus some. The top ten clones hold 7.8% of a sample with 9,500 to 12,000 clones, about 64% of them seen once. The specimen was tumor tissue, collected after nivolumab (anti-PD-1) treatment. This TCR came from a person between 40 and 80 years old with oral cavity squamous cell carcinoma. The V and J genes are TRBV28 and TRBJ2-3, with D uncertain. The DNA of the CDR3 is TGTGCCAGCCTAAGCGAGAGCACAGATACGCAGTATTTT. Translation gives CASLSESTDTQYF. The full variable domain, with the rest looked up from reference TRBV28 and TRBJ2-3, is DVKVTQSSRYLVKRTGEKVFLECVQDMDHENMFWYRQDPGLGLRLIYFSYDVKMKEKGDIPEGYSVSREKKERFSLILESASTNQTSMYLCASLSESTDTQYFGPGTRLTVL.